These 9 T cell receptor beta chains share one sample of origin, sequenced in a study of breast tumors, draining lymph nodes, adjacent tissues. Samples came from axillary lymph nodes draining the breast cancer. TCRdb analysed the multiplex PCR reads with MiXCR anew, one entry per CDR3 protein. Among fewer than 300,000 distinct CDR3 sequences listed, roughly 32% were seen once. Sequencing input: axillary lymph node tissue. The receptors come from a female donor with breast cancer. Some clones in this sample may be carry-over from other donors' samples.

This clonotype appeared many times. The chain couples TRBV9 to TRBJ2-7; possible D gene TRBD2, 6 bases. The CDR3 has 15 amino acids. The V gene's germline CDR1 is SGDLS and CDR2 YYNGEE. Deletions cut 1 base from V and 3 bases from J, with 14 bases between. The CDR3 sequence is CASSVHAGPLYEQYF. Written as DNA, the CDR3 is TGTGCCAGCAGCGTACACGCGGGACCTCTCTACGAGCAGTACTTC. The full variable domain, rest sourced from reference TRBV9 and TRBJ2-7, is DSGVTQTPKHLITATGQRVTLRCSPRSGDLSVYWYQQSLDQGLQFLIQYYNGEERAKGNILERFSAQQFPDLHSELNLSSLELGDSALYFCASSVHAGPLYEQYFGPGTRLTVT.

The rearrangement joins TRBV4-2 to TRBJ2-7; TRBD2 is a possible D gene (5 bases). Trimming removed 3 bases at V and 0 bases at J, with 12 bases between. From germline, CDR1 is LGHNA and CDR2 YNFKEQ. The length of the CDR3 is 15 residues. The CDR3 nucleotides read TGTGCCAGCAGCCACCAGGACGGAGGCTCCTACGAGCAGTACTTC. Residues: CASSHQDGGSYEQYF.

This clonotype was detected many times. The CDR3 here is CASREPGQTVYEQYF. CDR3 in DNA: TGTGCCAGCAGAGAACCGGGACAGACCGTCTACGAGCAGTACTTC. This chain connects TRBV6-1 to TRBJ2-7, with 7 bases that match TRBD1. The junction had 11 bases not matched to a gene; V was cut back by 6 bases and J by 3 bases. CDR3 size: 15 residues. The germline gives CDR1 MNHNS, CDR2 SASEGT.

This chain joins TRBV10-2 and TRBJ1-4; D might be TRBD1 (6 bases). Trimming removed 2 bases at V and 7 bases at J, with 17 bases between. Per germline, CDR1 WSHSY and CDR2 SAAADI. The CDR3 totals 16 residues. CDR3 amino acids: CASSERRGVVGEKLFF. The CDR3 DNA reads TGCGCCAGCAGTGAGCGCAGGGGAGTAGTTGGTGAAAAACTGTTTTTT.

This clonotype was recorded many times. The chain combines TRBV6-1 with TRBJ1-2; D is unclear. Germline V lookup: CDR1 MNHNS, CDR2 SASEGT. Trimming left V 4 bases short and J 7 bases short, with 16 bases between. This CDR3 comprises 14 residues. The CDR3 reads CASSADGRRFGYTF. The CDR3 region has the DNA TGTGCCAGCAGTGCTGACGGACGCCGATTTGGCTACACCTTC.

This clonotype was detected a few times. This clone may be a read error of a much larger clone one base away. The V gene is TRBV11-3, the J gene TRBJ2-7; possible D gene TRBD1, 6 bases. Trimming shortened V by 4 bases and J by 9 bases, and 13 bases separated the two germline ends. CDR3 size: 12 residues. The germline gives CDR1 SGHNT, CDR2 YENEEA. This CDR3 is CASSSDSRAQYF. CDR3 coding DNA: TGTGCCAGCAGCTCGGACAGTCGCGCGCAGTACTTC.

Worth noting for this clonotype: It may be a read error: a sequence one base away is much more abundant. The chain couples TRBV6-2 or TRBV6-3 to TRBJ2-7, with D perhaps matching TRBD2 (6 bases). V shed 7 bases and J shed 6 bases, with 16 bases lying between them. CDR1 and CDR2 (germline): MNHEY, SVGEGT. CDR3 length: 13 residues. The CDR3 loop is CASTSGLNCEQYF. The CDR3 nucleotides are TGTGCCAGCACCTCGGGACTCAACTGCGAGCAGTACTTC.

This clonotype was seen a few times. In DNA, the CDR3 is TGTGCCAGCAGCGCACACCCCCAGGGCTCGGGAGTTGAAGCTTTCTTT. Translated, it gives CASSAHPQGSGVEAFF. This chain links TRBV9 with TRBJ1-1; TRBD1 might be the D (5 bases). Deletions cut 3 bases from V and 7 bases from J, with 22 bases between. Germline CDR1 reads SGDLS; CDR2 reads YYNGEE. The CDR3 is made up of 16 amino acids.

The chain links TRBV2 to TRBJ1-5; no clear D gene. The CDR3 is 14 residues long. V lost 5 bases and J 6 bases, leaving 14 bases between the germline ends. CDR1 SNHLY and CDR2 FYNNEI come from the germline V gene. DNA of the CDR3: TGTGCCAGCAGTATCGGAGGGCTAGGTCAGCCCCAGCATTTT. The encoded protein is CASSIGGLGQPQHF.